These 26 T cell receptor beta chains share one sample of origin, sequenced in a study of blood T cell repertoires in COVID-19. TCRdb's table, derived via immunoSEQ multiplex PCR, lists solely in-frame clones and lacks some. The sample includes about 430,000 clones, roughly 84% seen only once; the top ten take about 1.5%. Material for sequencing was PBMCs or T cells enriched from blood (not recorded which). The receptor set was obtained from a woman in her late teens or twenties who had been exposed to COVID-19.

The chain joins TRBV5-5 to TRBJ1-1; D is undetermined. Germline loops: CDR1 SGHKS, CDR2 YYEKEE (reference sequence). V dropped 4 bases and J dropped 3 bases, with 13 bases sitting between them. The CDR3 is 14 residues long. CDR3 DNA sequence: TGTGCCAGCAGCCCTCCGGCGGCGGACACTGAAGCTTTCTTT. Its translation: CASSPPAADTEAFF.

The chain is built from TRBV5-1 and TRBJ2-7; TRBD2 matches 10 bases. Germline V gene lookup returns CDR1 SGHRS and CDR2 YFSETQ. This CDR3 has 17 residues. Trimming removed 0 bases from V and 5 bases from J; junction bases left unmatched: 11. CDR3 in DNA: TGCGCCAGCAGCTTGGGGCCCCGACTAGCGGGTGGGGACGAGCAGTACTTC. This translates into CASSLGPRLAGGDEQYF.

This chain links TRBV24-1 with TRBJ2-1; 8 nucleotides agree with TRBD1. CDR1 and CDR2 from the germline V gene are KGHDR and SFDVKD. The trim removed 2 bases at V and 0 bases at J, leaving 2 bases unmatched. This CDR3 is 16 amino acids long. The CDR3 nucleotides read TGTGCCACCAGTGATTCAGGGGGCAACTCCTACAATGAGCAGTTCTTC. Protein sequence: CATSDSGGNSYNEQFF.

The CDR3 region is CASSKVTSGKYNEQFF. The CDR3 nucleotides read TGTGCCAGCAGCAAAGTAACTAGCGGGAAATACAATGAGCAGTTCTTC. The J gene is TRBJ2-1, the V gene TRBV21-1; the table's TRBD2 call for D was not verified on the DNA. TRBV21-1 corresponds to a pseudogene. The CDR3 runs to 16 residues.

The V call is TRBV6-5, the J call TRBJ1-6; TRBD1 might be the D (5 bases). V lost 2 bases, J lost 7 bases, and 15 bases lay in between. CDR3 size: 16 residues. The germline CDR1 and CDR2 sequences are MNHEY and SVGAGI. The CDR3 sequence: CASSYGPTGHNSPLHF. The CDR3 DNA reads TGTGCCAGCAGTTACGGTCCAACAGGCCACAATTCACCCCTCCACTTT.

The chain recombines TRBV5-6 with TRBJ2-2, with D possibly being TRBD1 (5 bases). From germline, CDR1 is SGHDT and CDR2 YYEEEE. This CDR3 spans 15 amino acids. Between the trimmed V and J ends, which lost 3 bases and 3 bases, there was a span of 12 bases. The CDR3 DNA reads TGTGCCAGCAGCTACCCAGCAGGGTACACCGGGGAGCTGTTTTTT. Its protein is CASSYPAGYTGELFF.

This chain connects TRBV27 to TRBJ2-7; D perhaps matches TRBD1 (6 bases). This CDR3 has 13 amino acids. Looked up from germline, CDR1 is MNHEY and CDR2 is SMNVEV (reference sequence). Trimming took 5 bases from V and 5 from J, leaving 13 bases between them. The DNA of the CDR3 is TGTGCCAGCAGTCCGGACCAGGGGAACGAGCAGTACTTC. It yields the protein CASSPDQGNEQYF.

The rearrangement uses TRBV29-1 and TRBJ1-3; 7 bases map to TRBD1. From germline, CDR1 is SQVTM and CDR2 ANQGSEA. The V gene end was trimmed by 7 bases and the J gene end by 0 bases; junction bases not matched to a gene: 9. This CDR3 has 15 amino acids. CDR3 residues: CSAMTGTDSGNTIYF. CDR3 nucleotides: TGCAGCGCCATGACCGGGACAGACTCTGGAAACACCATATATTTT.

The rearrangement links TRBV7-3 to TRBJ2-3; TRBD1 matches at 10 bases. Germline CDR1 reads SGHTA; CDR2 reads FQGTGA. J gave up 7 bases and V 4 bases, and 8 bases lay outside the gene matches. The CDR3 has 15 amino acids. CDR3: CASSSPGQGLNTQYF. CDR3 coding DNA: TGTGCCAGCAGCTCACCGGGACAGGGGTTAAATACGCAGTATTTT.

The gene calls are TRBV5-1 and TRBJ1-6; D is perhaps TRBD1 (6 bases). The CDR3 is 16 amino acids. V lost 1 base and J 0 bases, leaving 8 bases between the germline ends. Germline V gene data show CDR1 as SGHRS and CDR2 as YFSETQ. The CDR3 nucleotides are TGCGCCAGCAGCTTGCAGGGGAGCTCCTATAATTCACCCCTCCACTTT. This sequence encodes CASSLQGSSYNSPLHF.

The chain couples TRBV4-3 to TRBJ2-7; 7 nucleotides line up with TRBD1. V gave up 2 bases and J gave up 7 bases; unmatched junction bases: 8. The CDR3 covers 14 residues. Per germline, CDR1 LGHNA and CDR2 YSLEER. In DNA, the CDR3 is TGCGCCAGCAGCCAACTCGGGACAGTGAGGGAGCAGTACTTC. It specifies CASSQLGTVREQYF.

This clone turned up a few times. The J gene is TRBJ1-6, the V gene TRBV18; unclear D gene. Trimming left V 6 bases short and J 5 bases short, with 11 bases between. This CDR3 contains 14 residues. Germline V lookup: CDR1 KGHSH, CDR2 LQKENI. The CDR3 loop reads CASSLGGNNSPLHF. CDR3 DNA sequence: TGTGCCAGCTCCCTTGGCGGGAATAATTCACCCCTCCACTTT.

This chain connects TRBV6-5 to TRBJ1-5, with D hard to call. The CDR3 loop spans 14 amino acids. Deletions cut 2 bases from V and 7 bases from J, with 12 bases between. Germline values: CDR1 MNHEY, CDR2 SVGAGI. CDR3 in DNA: TGTGCCAGCAGTTACATCGGCACGGGACAGCCCCAGCATTTT. Amino acid sequence: CASSYIGTGQPQHF.

The CDR3 DNA reads as TGTGCCAGCAGCCCAGGTGGGCTAGCGAACGAGCAGTACTTC. Encoded protein: CASSPGGLANEQYF. The chain employs TRBV7-9 and TRBJ2-7; D possibly corresponds to TRBD2 (6 bases). V gave up 5 bases and J gave up 5 bases, with 16 bases separating them. The CDR3 is 14 amino acids. Germline CDR1 SEHNR, CDR2 FQNEAQ (reference sequence).

This chain connects TRBV13 to TRBJ1-2, with a tentative D call TRBD1 (5 bases). The germline V gene has CDR1 PRHDT and CDR2 FYEKMQ (reference sequence). The CDR3 sequence is 14 residues long. V lost 3 bases and J lost 3, with 11 bases in between. The CDR3 bases are TGTGCCAGCAGCTTGTCCGGGGGGGACTATGGCTACACCTTC. Amino acid sequence: CASSLSGGDYGYTF.

Comments on this clone: The sample holds other DNA sequences that translate to the same CDR3. The CDR3 DNA sequence: TGTGCCAGTGGACAGGGATTGAACACTGAAGCTTTCTTT. Translated, it gives CASGQGLNTEAFF. This chain connects TRBV19 to TRBJ1-1; 8 bases are shared with TRBD1. The germline CDR1 and CDR2 sequences are LNHDA and SQIVND (reference sequence). The ends lost 8 bases at V and 0 bases at J; junction bases unmatched: 2. The CDR3 length is 13 residues. Variable domain in full (rest from reference TRBV19 and TRBJ1-1): DGGITQSPKYLFRKEGQNVTLSCEQNLNHDAMYWYRQDPGQGLRLIYYSQIVNDFQKGDIAEGYSVSREKKESFPLTVTSAQKNPTAFYLCASGQGLNTEAFFGQGTRLTVV.

This chain connects TRBV9 to TRBJ2-1; 8 bases match TRBD1. This CDR3 comprises 16 residues. Germline CDR1 SGDLS, CDR2 YYNGEE. V was pared by 3 bases and J by 4 bases, with 9 bases of the junction left unmatched. As DNA, the CDR3 is TGTGCCAGCAGCGCAACAACCGGGACAGGATACAATGAGCAGTTCTTC. This gives the protein CASSATTGTGYNEQFF. The variable domain in full, completed from reference TRBV9 and TRBJ2-1, reads DSGVTQTPKHLITATGQRVTLRCSPRSGDLSVYWYQQSLDQGLQFLIQYYNGEERAKGNILERFSAQQFPDLHSELNLSSLELGDSALYFCASSATTGTGYNEQFFGPGTRLTVL.

This clone was found once. V gene TRBV13 combines with J gene TRBJ2-2, with 8 bases that match TRBD1. Germline CDR1 is PRHDT and CDR2 is FYEKMQ (reference sequence). V gave up 7 bases and J gave up 5 bases; unmatched junction bases: 9. The CDR3 is 15 residues long. The CDR3 is CASTQGQGETGELFF. CDR3 coding DNA: TGTGCCAGCACCCAAGGACAGGGAGAAACCGGGGAGCTGTTTTTT.

With regard to this clone: A much larger clone lies one base from this, so it may be a read error. The sample has other DNA sequences that encode this CDR3 too. The rearrangement joins TRBV18 to TRBJ1-1; maybe TRBD1 (5 bases). CDR3 length: 13 amino acids. Trimming took 3 bases from V and 1 from J, leaving 6 bases between them. Per germline, CDR1 KGHSH and CDR2 LQKENI. The CDR3 bases are TGTGCCAGCTCACCCACAGGGAACACTGAAGCTTTCTTT. Amino acids: CASSPTGNTEAFF. Full variable domain (outside the CDR3, taken from reference TRBV18 and TRBJ1-1): NAGVMQNPRHLVRRRGQEARLRCSPMKGHSHVYWYRQLPEEGLKFMVYLQKENIIDESGMPKERFSAEFPKEGPSILRIQQVVRGDSAAYFCASSPTGNTEAFFGQGTRLTVV.

This rearrangement joins TRBV2 to TRBJ2-3, with D hard to call. Germline V CDR1 and CDR2: SNHLY, FYNNEI. V lost 1 base and J 6 bases, leaving 14 bases between the germline ends. The CDR3 is 15 amino acids. CDR3 DNA sequence: TGTGCCAGCAGTGAAGACACGTCCCTAGTGGATACGCAGTATTTT. Its translation is CASSEDTSLVDTQYF. The variable domain in full, completed from reference TRBV2 and TRBJ2-3, reads EPEVTQTPSHQVTQMGQEVILRCVPISNHLYFYWYRQILGQKVEFLVSFYNNEISEKSEIFDDQFSVERPDGSNFTLKIRSTKLEDSAMYFCASSEDTSLVDTQYFGPGTRLTVL.

This chain uses TRBV28 with TRBJ1-2; TRBD1 is a possible D gene (6 bases). CDR1 is MDHEN and CDR2 is SYDVKM in the germline V gene. The V and J ends lost 5 bases and 5 bases respectively, with 15 bases between them. The CDR3 spans 14 residues. The CDR3: CASSLGRGAYGYTF. CDR3 nucleotide sequence: TGTGCCAGCAGTCTGGGACGGGGGGCGTATGGCTACACCTTC.

This clone was detected a few times. CDR3: CASRTGLAVLRQYNEQFF. CDR3 coding DNA: TGTGCCAGCAGAACGGGACTAGCGGTCCTTAGGCAATACAATGAGCAGTTCTTC. The chain links TRBV28 to TRBJ2-1; the match to TRBD2 covers 11 bases. Germline CDR1 reads MDHEN; CDR2 reads SYDVKM. The V and J ends lost 6 bases and 4 bases, in that order; junction bases with no gene match: 14. The CDR3 runs 18 residues. The whole variable domain, filled in from reference TRBV28 and TRBJ2-1, reads DVKVTQSSRYLVKRTGEKVFLECVQDMDHENMFWYRQDPGLGLRLIYFSYDVKMKEKGDIPEGYSVSREKKERFSLILESASTNQTSMYLCASRTGLAVLRQYNEQFFGPGTRLTVL.

The V call is TRBV9, the J call TRBJ1-3; 8 nucleotides align to TRBD1. Germline CDR1 and CDR2: SGDLS and YYNGEE. The junction had 4 bases not matched to a gene; V was cut back by 4 bases and J by 4 bases. The CDR3 runs 14 residues. For the CDR3, the DNA is TGTGCCAGCAGCACAGACAGGGGAGGAAACACCATATATTTT. Amino acid sequence: CASSTDRGGNTIYF.

Many counts were recorded for this clone. This rearrangement joins TRBV28 to TRBJ1-4; no definite D call. Germline CDR1 is MDHEN and CDR2 is SYDVKM. This CDR3 comprises 14 residues. V gave up 7 bases and J gave up 0 bases, with 9 bases separating them. CDR3 protein: CASKWAPTNEKLFF. DNA of the CDR3: TGTGCCAGCAAGTGGGCACCAACTAATGAAAAACTGTTTTTT. Complete variable domain (other parts from reference TRBV28 and TRBJ1-4): DVKVTQSSRYLVKRTGEKVFLECVQDMDHENMFWYRQDPGLGLRLIYFSYDVKMKEKGDIPEGYSVSREKKERFSLILESASTNQTSMYLCASKWAPTNEKLFFGSGTQLSVL.

The rearrangement uses TRBV18 and TRBJ1-2; tentatively, D is TRBD1 (6 bases). Germline V CDR1 and CDR2: KGHSH, LQKENI. V was pared by 6 bases and J by 4 bases, with 12 bases between. The CDR3 has 13 amino acids. CDR3 sequence reads: CASSRTGPYGYTF. The CDR3 coding sequence is TGTGCCAGCTCCCGCACAGGGCCCTATGGCTACACCTTC.

The gene calls are TRBV6-1 and TRBJ1-5; no reliable D call. The ends were cut back, 0 bases at V and 4 bases at J, with 10 bases in the middle. The CDR3 totals 15 residues. Germline V CDR1 and CDR2: MNHNS, SASEGT. The CDR3 is CASSEARAMNQPQHF. The CDR3 DNA reads TGTGCCAGCAGTGAAGCGCGGGCGATGAATCAGCCCCAGCATTTT.